The 12 T cell receptor beta chains listed next were all sequenced from one sample in a study of blood T cell repertoires in COVID-19 (TCRdb year 2020). Library construction relied on the immunoSEQ multiplex PCR assay. TCRdb provides this immuneACCESS table in a form limited to in-frame rearrangements. Some clones are lacking; in checked studies, under half of them reflect an unresolved V gene, and why the rest are absent is not known. The sample yields 60,000 or so clones; 70% to 90% were counted once. The top ten clonotypes cover under 15% of the sample. The sequenced material came from peripheral blood. Receptor source: a man at least 80 years old with acute or convalescent COVID-19.

The chain links TRBV7-2 to TRBJ1-5; D remains ambiguous. Germline loops: CDR1 SGHTA, CDR2 FQGNSA. V was clipped by 1 base and J by 5 bases, with 9 bases between them. The CDR3 runs 14 residues. The CDR3 sequence: CASSLDVRDQPQHF. CDR3 DNA: TGTGCCAGCAGCTTAGATGTGAGAGATCAGCCCCAGCATTTT.

The rearrangement joins TRBV15 to TRBJ1-3, with D uncertain. The CDR3 has 14 amino acids. The V gene lost 1 base and the J gene lost 2 bases, with 6 bases spanning the gap. Germline lookup yields CDR1 LNHNV and CDR2 YYDKDF (reference sequence). CDR3 protein: CATSRASAGNTIYF. CDR3 coding DNA: TGTGCCACCAGCAGAGCGAGCGCTGGAAACACCATATATTTT.

The CDR3 DNA follows: TGTGCCAGTTTGGACAGGGGGCGTACCGGGGAGCTGTTTTTT. It encodes CASLDRGRTGELFF. This chain joins TRBV19 and TRBJ2-2; 11 bases align to TRBD1. This CDR3 has 14 amino acids. Germline trimming cut 8 bases from V and 5 bases from J; bases unmatched to any gene: 4. Germline V gives CDR1 LNHDA, CDR2 SQIVND (reference sequence).

The rearrangement links TRBV10-3 to TRBJ2-7, with a weak D call TRBD2 (6 bases). CDR3 length: 13 amino acids. Trimming took off 3 bases at V and 6 bases at J, with 12 bases between the two ends. The germline CDR1 and CDR2 sequences are ENHRY and SYGVKD. CDR3 protein: CAISEGSAGEQYF. The DNA for the CDR3 is TGTGCCATCAGTGAAGGCTCAGCGGGCGAGCAGTACTTC.

V gene TRBV5-1 combines with J gene TRBJ2-5, with 11 bases identical to TRBD2. From germline, CDR1 is SGHRS and CDR2 YFSETQ. Trimming removed 0 bases from V and 4 bases from J; junction bases left unmatched: 2. The CDR3 covers 15 residues. The chain's CDR3 is CASSLDTSGGETQYF. The CDR3 DNA sequence: TGCGCCAGCAGCTTGGATACTAGCGGGGGAGAGACCCAGTACTTC.

This clone was found a few times. The chain carries TRBV5-1 and TRBJ2-5; 7 positions agree with TRBD1. The CDR3 extends over 17 amino acids. Germline lookup yields CDR1 SGHRS and CDR2 YFSETQ. The V and J ends lost 3 bases and 5 bases, in that order; junction bases with no gene match: 16. DNA of the CDR3: TGCGCCAGCAGCTCTGGCCGAGGGGGCACCTTTCGGGAGACCCAGTACTTC. This translates into CASSSGRGGTFRETQYF.

CDR3 loop: CAWSVLMSGANVLTF. The CDR3 DNA reads as TGTGCCTGGAGTGTCTTAATGTCTGGGGCCAACGTCCTGACTTTC. The chain links TRBV30 to TRBJ2-6; D uncertain. This CDR3 has 15 residues. V dropped 0 bases and J dropped 1 base, with 7 bases sitting between them. The germline V gene has CDR1 GTSNPN and CDR2 SVGIG (reference sequence). Together with reference TRBV30 and TRBJ2-6, the CDR3 gives the full variable domain: SQTIHQWPATLVQPVGSPLSLECTVEGTSNPNLYWYRQAAGRGLQLLFYSVGIGQISSEVPQNLSASRPQDRQFILSSKKLLLSDSGFYLCAWSVLMSGANVLTFGAGSRLTVL.

The CDR3 sequence: CASSLAAGDDRGANVLTF. In nucleotides, the CDR3 is TGTGCCAGCAGCTTAGCCGCAGGGGACGATCGTGGGGCCAACGTCCTGACTTTC. The V gene is TRBV7-9, the J gene TRBJ2-6, with D possibly being TRBD1 (6 bases). The CDR3 length is 18 residues. The ends were cut back, 0 bases at V and 3 bases at J, with 15 bases in the middle. Germline-derived CDR1 and CDR2 are SEHNR and FQNEAQ (reference sequence).

The rearrangement joins TRBV12-3 or TRBV12-4 to TRBJ1-1; no clear D gene. Trimming removed 7 bases at V and 3 bases at J, with 12 bases between. This CDR3 region has 13 residues. CDR3 protein: CASTLTLDTEAFF. In DNA, the CDR3 is TGTGCCAGCACCCTTACTCTAGACACTGAAGCTTTCTTT.

V and J are TRBV5-1 and TRBJ2-7; D possibly corresponds to TRBD1 (5 bases). The length of the CDR3 is 13 residues. CDR1 SGHRS and CDR2 YFSETQ come from the germline V gene. V dropped 7 bases and J dropped 3 bases, with 14 bases sitting between them. The CDR3 nucleotides are TGCGCCAGCCGCAGGGATCCGTTCTACGAGCAGTACTTC. Translated, it gives CASRRDPFYEQYF.

This chain links TRBV9 with TRBJ2-3, with 7 bases fitting TRBD1. The CDR3 length is 14 residues. CDR1 SGDLS and CDR2 YYNGEE come from the germline V gene. The trim removed 0 bases at V and 7 bases at J, leaving 5 bases unmatched. Written as DNA, the CDR3 is TGTGCCAGCAGCGTAGTAGGGGGCCAACATACGCAGTATTTT. Its protein product is CASSVVGGQHTQYF.

The chain joins TRBV5-5 to TRBJ1-2; weak D call: TRBD1 (6 bases). This CDR3 region has 16 residues. The germline V gene encodes CDR1 SGHKS and CDR2 YYEKEE (reference sequence). Trimming stripped 2 bases from V and 4 bases from J, with 18 bases between. The CDR3 region is CASSLSIRQDIYGYTF. CDR3 in DNA: TGTGCCAGCAGCTTATCGATACGACAGGACATCTATGGCTACACCTTC.